The 27 T cell receptor beta chains presented below share a single source sample, sequenced in a study of PD-1 blockade in classical Hodgkin lymphoma. Sequencing was performed with immunoSEQ multiplex PCR; in TCRdb, only in-frame clones are kept and a portion is missing. Altogether 13,000 or so clones are present, roughly 82% being singletons, with the ten largest covering about 4.2%. Every one of the patients relapsed after autologous stem cell transplantation (brentuximab vedotin exposure was variable). Sequenced material: peripheral blood mononuclear cells (PBMCs), taken at baseline. The receptor source for this set is a human donor with classical Hodgkin lymphoma.

The V call is TRBV19, the J call TRBJ2-5, with a tentative D call TRBD2 (5 bases). Germline CDR1 and CDR2: LNHDA and SQIVND (reference sequence). Trimming pared 4 bases from V and 2 bases from J, leaving 14 bases between. This CDR3 spans 15 amino acids. The CDR3, as DNA: TGTGCCAGTAGTACTCACTCGGGGTCTCAAGAGACCCAGTACTTC. Translating it yields CASSTHSGSQETQYF.

The V call is TRBV7-7, the J call TRBJ2-5, with TRBD1 identical over 10 bases. Germline loops: CDR1 SSHAT, CDR2 FNYEAQ (reference sequence). CDR3 length: 14 amino acids. The J segment lost 3 bases and the V segment lost 5 bases, leaving 3 bases of the junction unmatched. The CDR3 loop reads CASSPGTGEETQYF. CDR3 in DNA: TGTGCCAGCAGCCCCGGGACAGGGGAAGAGACCCAGTACTTC.

The V gene is TRBV4-1, the J gene TRBJ2-5, with 11 bases lining up with TRBD2. CDR3 length: 20 amino acids. The J segment lost 2 bases and the V segment lost 0 bases, leaving 14 bases of the junction unmatched. The germline V gene encodes CDR1 MGHRA and CDR2 YSYEKL. CDR3 DNA: TGCGCCAGCAGCCAAGATTCTGGCTGGGACTTAGCGGGAGGGCAAGAGACCCAGTACTTC. This gives the protein CASSQDSGWDLAGGQETQYF.

This clone was seen a single time. The J gene is TRBJ2-1, the V gene TRBV27; TRBD1 matches at 7 bases. Trimming cost V 6 bases and J 7 bases; bases outside gene matches: 6. Germline CDR1 and CDR2: MNHEY and SMNVEV (reference sequence). There are 13 residues in the CDR3. DNA for the CDR3: TGTGCCAGCAGCCCCGTGACAGGGAATGAGCAGTTCTTC. This translates into CASSPVTGNEQFF.

The chain joins TRBV5-6 to TRBJ1-2, with TRBD1 as a possible D gene (6 bases). The CDR3 has 14 amino acids. Trimming took off 7 bases at V and 3 bases at J, with 16 bases between the two ends. Germline V gives CDR1 SGHDT, CDR2 YYEEEE. This CDR3 reads CASLGLDRYYGYTF. The CDR3 DNA reads TGTGCCAGCTTGGGGCTTGACAGGTACTATGGCTACACCTTC.

Regarding this clone: The sample holds other DNA sequences that translate to the same CDR3. This rearrangement joins TRBV6-1 to TRBJ2-7, with a possible D match to TRBD1 (6 bases). The ends were cut back, 3 bases at V and 3 bases at J, with 9 bases in the middle. CDR3 length: 13 residues. CDR1 is MNHNS, CDR2 SASEGT, per germline. CDR3 bases: TGTGCCAGCAGTGATGTCAGGGGCTACGAGCAGTACTTC. As protein: CASSDVRGYEQYF.

The gene calls are TRBV6-1 and TRBJ2-5; 7 positions agree with TRBD1. J was trimmed by 5 bases and V by 2 bases; bases with no gene match: 8. The CDR3 has 15 residues. CDR1 and CDR2 (germline): MNHNS, SASEGT. This chain's CDR3 is CASSEQGVVGETQYF. The CDR3 nucleotides read TGTGCCAGCAGTGAACAGGGGGTAGTAGGGGAGACCCAGTACTTC.

DNA of the CDR3: TGTGCCAGCAGCCCTAGCCAGGGAGCGATCGGGGAGCTGTTTTTT. The encoded protein is CASSPSQGAIGELFF. The rearrangement joins TRBV7-3 to TRBJ2-2; D possibly matches TRBD1 or TRBD2 (5 bases each). Germline V gene sequence: CDR1 SGHTA, CDR2 FQGTGA. CDR3 size: 15 residues. Trimming left V 5 bases short and J 7 bases short, with 17 bases between.

J is TRBJ2-3 and V is TRBV5-1; D is uncertain. Germline assignment: CDR1 SGHRS and CDR2 YFSETQ. Trimming stripped 0 bases from V and 5 bases from J, with 7 bases between. The CDR3 has 13 amino acids. The CDR3 coding sequence is TGCGCCAGCAGCTTGGAATTCGTAGATACGCAGTATTTT. It encodes CASSLEFVDTQYF.

The chain combines TRBV6-5 with TRBJ2-1; D is unresolved. V was trimmed by 6 bases and J by 0 bases, leaving 12 bases between them. Germline CDR1 and CDR2: MNHEY and SVGAGI. The CDR3 is 15 amino acids. The CDR3 DNA sequence: TGTGCCAGCAGCCAACACCTCAACTCCTACAATGAGCAGTTCTTC. It codes for CASSQHLNSYNEQFF.

The gene calls are TRBV5-1 and TRBJ2-7; the D is unclear. V lost 5 bases, J lost 2 bases, and 11 bases lay in between. CDR1 and CDR2 from the germline V gene are SGHRS and YFSETQ. This CDR3 region has 13 residues. The CDR3 sequence is CASSLSTAYEQYF. The CDR3 DNA is TGCGCCAGCAGTTTATCCACCGCCTACGAGCAGTACTTC.

The table lists this clone with a few counts. V gene TRBV7-2 combines with J gene TRBJ2-5; 10 bases are a match to TRBD2. The CDR3 runs to 17 residues. Looked up from germline, CDR1 is SGHTA and CDR2 is FQGNSA. J was trimmed by 3 bases and V by 5 bases; bases with no gene match: 12. CDR3 sequence reads: CASSDETGTSVEETQYF. The CDR3 DNA is TGTGCCAGCAGCGACGAAACCGGGACTAGCGTTGAAGAGACCCAGTACTTC.

V gene TRBV7-9 combines with J gene TRBJ1-5; TRBD1 is a possible D gene (6 bases). The CDR3 extends over 13 amino acids. Trimming removed 5 bases from V and 7 bases from J, with 12 bases in between. In germline, CDR1 is SEHNR, CDR2 FQNEAQ (reference sequence). Here the CDR3 reads CASSIYRDQPQHF. As DNA, the CDR3 is TGTGCCAGCAGCATTTACAGGGACCAGCCCCAGCATTTT.

This sequence joins TRBV6-5 and TRBJ1-3, with no clear D. The CDR3 spans 15 residues. V was cut by 2 bases and J by 0 bases, with 8 bases left in between. CDR1 MNHEY and CDR2 SVGAGI come from the germline V gene. The CDR3 bases are TGTGCCAGCAGTTACCAAAGGGACTCTGGAAACACCATATATTTT. It specifies CASSYQRDSGNTIYF.

The rearrangement links TRBV5-1 to TRBJ2-5, with no clear D. The CDR3 runs to 11 residues. Looked up from germline, CDR1 is SGHRS and CDR2 is YFSETQ. V lost 4 bases and J lost 2, with 3 bases in between. CDR3 nucleotides: TGCGCCAGCAGCCATCAAGAGACCCAGTACTTC. As protein: CASSHQETQYF.

This clone was found a few times. V gene TRBV27 combines with J gene TRBJ2-3; D may be TRBD1 or TRBD2 (5 bases each). V lost 1 base, J lost 0 bases, and 11 bases lay in between. Germline lookup yields CDR1 MNHEY and CDR2 SMNVEV (reference sequence). This CDR3 contains 16 residues. CDR3 nucleotide sequence: TGTGCCAGCAGTTTATTTGGGACCCCTAGCACAGATACGCAGTATTTT. Encoded protein: CASSLFGTPSTDTQYF.

This chain links TRBV18 with TRBJ2-3; D is unclear. The CDR3 is made up of 14 amino acids. CDR1 is KGHSH, CDR2 LQKENI, per germline. V lost 1 base to trimming and J lost 2 bases, with 7 bases between them. CDR3 sequence (DNA): TGTGCCAGCTCACCACTAGCCGACACAGATACGCAGTATTTT. The encoded protein is CASSPLADTDTQYF.

This clone was detected only once. The chain is built from TRBV11-2 and TRBJ1-3; D gene ambiguous. V lost 4 bases and J 2 bases, leaving 9 bases between the germline ends. Germline loops: CDR1 SGHAT, CDR2 FQNNGV. The CDR3 has 14 amino acids. CDR3 DNA: TGTGCCAGCAGCTCAAGGACCCCTGGAAACACCATATATTTT. Amino acid sequence: CASSSRTPGNTIYF.

This chain links TRBV27 with TRBJ1-5; 8 bases are shared with TRBD1. Trimming took 10 bases from V and 0 from J; bases not matched to a gene: 5. Per the germline V gene, CDR1 is MNHEY and CDR2 is SMNVEV (reference sequence). The CDR3 runs to 14 residues. CDR3 in amino acids: CATGQVHSNQPQHF. DNA of the CDR3: TGTGCCACGGGACAGGTACATAGCAATCAGCCCCAGCATTTT.

This chain joins TRBV19 and TRBJ1-1, with 7 bases lining up with TRBD1. Losses at the gene ends were 6 bases for V and 10 bases for J; bases not matched to a gene: 11. The CDR3 totals 13 residues. The V gene's germline CDR1 is LNHDA and CDR2 SQIVND (reference sequence). CDR3 DNA sequence: TGTGCCAGTAGACTTGGTGCAGGGGGTTCAGCTTTCTTT. Translating it yields CASRLGAGGSAFF.

CDR3 sequence reads: CASSLEGNEQYF. As DNA, the CDR3 is TGCGCCAGCAGCTTGGAAGGGAACGAGCAGTACTTC. The rearrangement joins TRBV5-1 to TRBJ2-7; no firm D call. CDR3 length: 12 amino acids. Germline-derived CDR1 and CDR2 are SGHRS and YFSETQ. V was trimmed by 0 bases and J by 5 bases, leaving 6 bases between them.

The gene calls are TRBV10-3 and TRBJ1-2; D call uncertain. This CDR3 contains 12 residues. V was clipped by 4 bases and J by 6 bases, with 9 bases between them. Germline V lookup: CDR1 ENHRY, CDR2 SYGVKD. The CDR3 reads CAISVLGDGYTF. The CDR3 coding sequence is TGTGCCATCAGTGTCCTCGGGGATGGCTACACCTTC.

In DNA form, the CDR3 reads TGCGCCAGCAGCCAAGGAGACATCGGGTTTGAAGCTTTCTTT. It codes for CASSQGDIGFEAFF. J is TRBJ1-1 and V is TRBV4-1, with unresolved D. Trimming left V 1 base short and J 7 bases short, with 13 bases between. Germline values: CDR1 MGHRA, CDR2 YSYEKL. The CDR3 consists of 14 residues.

The CDR3 DNA is TGTGCCAGCAGCACCCGACTAGAGTGGCACTCCTACGAGCAGTACTTC. It is translated as CASSTRLEWHSYEQYF. The chain employs TRBV5-8 and TRBJ2-7; the D gene is possibly TRBD2 (6 bases). CDR3 length: 16 amino acids. Trimming took 4 bases from V and 0 from J, leaving 17 bases between them. CDR1 is SGHTS, CDR2 YDEGEE, per germline.

The V gene is TRBV6-5, the J gene TRBJ1-2; 7 bases fit TRBD1. Germline CDR1 is MNHEY and CDR2 is SVGAGI. This CDR3 has 14 amino acids. Trimming at V came to 2 bases and at J to 4 bases, leaving 4 bases not matched to a gene. CDR3 DNA sequence: TGTGCCAGCAGTTACCCGGGACAGAGCTATGGCTACACCTTC. As protein: CASSYPGQSYGYTF.

V and J are TRBV27 and TRBJ2-3; 9 nucleotides line up with TRBD2. J was trimmed by 0 bases and V by 2 bases; bases with no gene match: 6. The CDR3 runs 17 residues. Germline V gene lookup returns CDR1 MNHEY and CDR2 SMNVEV (reference sequence). This CDR3 reads CASSLKTSGTSTDTQYF. CDR3 DNA: TGTGCCAGCAGTTTAAAGACTAGCGGAACTAGCACAGATACGCAGTATTTT.

The chain recombines TRBV7-8 with TRBJ2-3; 11 bases are a match to TRBD2. The V gene's germline CDR1 is SGHVS and CDR2 FQNEAQ. V lost 4 bases to trimming and J lost 2 bases; unmatched junction nucleotides: 2. The CDR3 has 15 amino acids. CDR3 DNA sequence: TGTGCCAGCAGCTCGGGACTAGCGGTCACAGATACGCAGTATTTT. Encoded protein: CASSSGLAVTDTQYF.